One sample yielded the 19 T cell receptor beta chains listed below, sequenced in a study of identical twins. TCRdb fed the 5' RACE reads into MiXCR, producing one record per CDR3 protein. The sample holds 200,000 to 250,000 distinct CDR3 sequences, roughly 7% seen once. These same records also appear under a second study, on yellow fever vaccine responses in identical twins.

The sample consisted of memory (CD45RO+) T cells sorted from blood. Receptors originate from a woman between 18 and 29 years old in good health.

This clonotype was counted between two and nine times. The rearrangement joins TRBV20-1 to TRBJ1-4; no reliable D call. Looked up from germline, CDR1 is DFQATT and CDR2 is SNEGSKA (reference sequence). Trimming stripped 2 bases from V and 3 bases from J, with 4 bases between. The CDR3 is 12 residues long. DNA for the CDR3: TGCAGTGCTAGACAGCCTAATGAAAAACTGTTTTTT. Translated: CSARQPNEKLFF.

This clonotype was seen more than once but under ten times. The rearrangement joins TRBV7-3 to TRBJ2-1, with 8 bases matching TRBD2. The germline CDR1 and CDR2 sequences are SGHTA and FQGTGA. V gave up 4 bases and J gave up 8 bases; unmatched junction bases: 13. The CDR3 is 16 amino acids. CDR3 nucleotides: TGTGCCAGCAGCTCCCTAGGGGGACTAGTCAGCGATGAGCAGTTCTTC. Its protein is CASSSLGGLVSDEQFF.

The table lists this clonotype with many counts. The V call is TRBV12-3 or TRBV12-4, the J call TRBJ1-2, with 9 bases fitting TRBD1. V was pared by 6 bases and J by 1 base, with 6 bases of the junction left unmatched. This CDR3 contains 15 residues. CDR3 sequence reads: CASRKGTGNNYGYTF. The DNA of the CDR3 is TGTGCCAGCAGGAAAGGGACAGGGAATAACTATGGCTACACCTTC.

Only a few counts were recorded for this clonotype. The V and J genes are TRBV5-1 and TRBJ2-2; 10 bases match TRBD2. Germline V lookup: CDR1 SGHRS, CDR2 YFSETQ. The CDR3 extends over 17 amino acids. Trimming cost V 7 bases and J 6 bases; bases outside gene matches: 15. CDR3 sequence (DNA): TGCGCCAGCGCTGCCGGAGGGCTAGCGGGGGCGGCCGGGGAGCTGTTTTTT. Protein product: CASAAGGLAGAAGELFF.

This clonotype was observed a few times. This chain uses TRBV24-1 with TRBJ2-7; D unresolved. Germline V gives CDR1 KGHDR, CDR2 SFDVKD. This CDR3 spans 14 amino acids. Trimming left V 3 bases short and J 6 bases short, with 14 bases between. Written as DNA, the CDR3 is TGTGCCACCAGTGATCCGTCCAAATCCCCCGAGCAGTACTTC. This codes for CATSDPSKSPEQYF.

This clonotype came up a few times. The CDR3 spells CASSETSGFYNEQFF. The CDR3, as DNA: TGTGCCAGCAGCGAGACTAGCGGGTTTTACAATGAGCAGTTCTTC. The chain links TRBV2 to TRBJ2-1; the match to TRBD2 covers 10 bases. Germline values: CDR1 SNHLY, CDR2 FYNNEI. The ends lost 6 bases at V and 4 bases at J; junction bases unmatched: 6. There are 15 residues in the CDR3.

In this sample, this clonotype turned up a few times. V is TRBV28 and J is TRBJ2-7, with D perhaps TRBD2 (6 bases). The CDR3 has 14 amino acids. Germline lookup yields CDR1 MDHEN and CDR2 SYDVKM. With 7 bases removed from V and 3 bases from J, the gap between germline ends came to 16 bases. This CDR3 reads CASISGTSYYEQYF. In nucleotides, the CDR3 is TGTGCCAGCATCTCGGGGACTTCGTACTACGAGCAGTACTTC.

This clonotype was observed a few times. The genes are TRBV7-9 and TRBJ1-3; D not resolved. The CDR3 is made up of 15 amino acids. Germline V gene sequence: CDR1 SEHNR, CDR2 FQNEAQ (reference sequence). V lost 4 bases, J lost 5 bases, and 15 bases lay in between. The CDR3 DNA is TGTGCCAGCAGCTCAAATTCGGCATCCCGAAACACCATATATTTT. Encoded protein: CASSSNSASRNTIYF.

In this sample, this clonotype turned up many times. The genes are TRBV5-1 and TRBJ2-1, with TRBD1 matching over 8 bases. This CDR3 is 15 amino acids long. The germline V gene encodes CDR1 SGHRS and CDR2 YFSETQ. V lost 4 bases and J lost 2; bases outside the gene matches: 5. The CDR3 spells CASSGGQGTYNEQFF. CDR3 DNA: TGCGCCAGCAGCGGCGGACAGGGCACCTACAATGAGCAGTTCTTC.

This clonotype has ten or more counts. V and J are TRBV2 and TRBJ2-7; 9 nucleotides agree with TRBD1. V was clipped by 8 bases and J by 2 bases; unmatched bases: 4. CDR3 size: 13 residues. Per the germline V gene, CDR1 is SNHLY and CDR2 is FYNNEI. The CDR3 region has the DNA TGTGCCAGCCGCCGACAGGGGGCCTACGAGCAGTACTTC. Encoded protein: CASRRQGAYEQYF.

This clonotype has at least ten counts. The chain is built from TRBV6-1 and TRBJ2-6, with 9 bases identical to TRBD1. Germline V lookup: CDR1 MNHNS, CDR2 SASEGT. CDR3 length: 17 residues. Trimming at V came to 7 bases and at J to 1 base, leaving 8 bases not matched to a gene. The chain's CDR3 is CASIKTGGASGANVLTF. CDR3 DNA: TGTGCCAGCATCAAAACAGGGGGCGCTTCTGGGGCCAACGTCCTGACTTTC.

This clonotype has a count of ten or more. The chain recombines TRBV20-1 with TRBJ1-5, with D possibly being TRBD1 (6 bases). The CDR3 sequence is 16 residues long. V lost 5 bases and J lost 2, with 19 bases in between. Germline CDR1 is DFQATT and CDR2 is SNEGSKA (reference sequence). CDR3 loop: CSAPIGGAFGNQPQHF. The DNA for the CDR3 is TGCAGTGCTCCCATCGGGGGGGCATTTGGCAATCAGCCCCAGCATTTT.

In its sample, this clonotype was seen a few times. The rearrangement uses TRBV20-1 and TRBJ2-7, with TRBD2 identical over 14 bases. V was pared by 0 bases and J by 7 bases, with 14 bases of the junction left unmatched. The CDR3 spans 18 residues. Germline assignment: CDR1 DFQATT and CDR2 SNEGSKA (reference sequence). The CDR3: CSARDPGTSGSHLEEQYF. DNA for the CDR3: TGCAGTGCTAGAGATCCCGGGACTAGCGGGAGTCATTTAGAAGAGCAGTACTTC.

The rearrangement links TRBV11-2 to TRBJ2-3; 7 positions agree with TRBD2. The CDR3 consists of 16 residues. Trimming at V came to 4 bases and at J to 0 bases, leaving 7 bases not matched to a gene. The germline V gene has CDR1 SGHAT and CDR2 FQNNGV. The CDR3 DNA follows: TGTGCCAGCAGCTGGTCTAGCGGATGGAGCACAGATACGCAGTATTTT. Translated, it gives CASSWSSGWSTDTQYF. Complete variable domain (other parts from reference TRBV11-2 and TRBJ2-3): EAGVAQSPRYKIIEKRQSVAFWCNPISGHATLYWYQQILGQGPKLLIQFQNNGVVDDSQLPKDRFSAERLKGVDSTLKIQPAKLEDSAVYLCASSWSSGWSTDTQYFGPGTRLTVL.

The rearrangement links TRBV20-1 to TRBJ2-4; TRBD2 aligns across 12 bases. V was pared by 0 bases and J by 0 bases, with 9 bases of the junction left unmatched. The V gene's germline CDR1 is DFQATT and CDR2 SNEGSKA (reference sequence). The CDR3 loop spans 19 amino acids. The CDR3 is CSARDPRLAGGQAKNIQYF. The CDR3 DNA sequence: TGCAGTGCTAGAGATCCGCGGCTAGCGGGAGGGCAAGCCAAAAACATTCAGTACTTC.

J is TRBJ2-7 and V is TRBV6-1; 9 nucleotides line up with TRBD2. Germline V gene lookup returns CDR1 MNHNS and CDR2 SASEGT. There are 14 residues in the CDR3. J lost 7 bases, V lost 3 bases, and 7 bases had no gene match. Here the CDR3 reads CASSELAGAGEQYF. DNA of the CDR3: TGTGCCAGCAGTGAGTTAGCGGGAGCGGGGGAGCAGTACTTC.

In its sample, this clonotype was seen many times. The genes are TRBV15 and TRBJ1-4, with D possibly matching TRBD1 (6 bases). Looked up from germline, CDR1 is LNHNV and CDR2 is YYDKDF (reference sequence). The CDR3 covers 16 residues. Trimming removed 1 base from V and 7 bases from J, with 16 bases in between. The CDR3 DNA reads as TGTGCCACCAGCAGAGCCGTCGCAGGGGTTGGTGAAAAACTGTTTTTT. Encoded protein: CATSRAVAGVGEKLFF.

This CDR3 reads CASKYRVWDTQYF. The CDR3, as DNA: TGTGCCAGCAAGTACAGGGTTTGGGATACGCAGTATTTT. The V and J genes are TRBV6-2 or TRBV6-3 and TRBJ2-3; a possible D gene is TRBD1 (6 bases). CDR1 is MNHEY and CDR2 is SVGEGT in the germline V gene. Deletions cut 7 bases from V and 6 bases from J, with 14 bases between. This CDR3 region has 13 residues.

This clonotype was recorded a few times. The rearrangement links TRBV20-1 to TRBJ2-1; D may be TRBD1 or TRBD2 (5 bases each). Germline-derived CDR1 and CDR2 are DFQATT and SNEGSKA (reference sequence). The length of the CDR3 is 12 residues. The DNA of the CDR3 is TGCGGAACCGGGACGCAGCAGTTAGGGCAGTTCTTC. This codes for CGTGTQQLGQFF.